This TCR beta chain was documented in a study of prognosis after radiotherapy for stage I lung cancer. Study summary: More than twelve patients had newly diagnosed primary stage I lung tumors, and five had oligometastatic NSCLC after surgical resection of the primary tumor. Patients with tumors diagnosed as squamous cell carcinoma numbered six to eight, and those with adenocarcinoma 11 to 12. Whole-study results and caveats: There was a fall in unique TCR clone counts after stereotactic body radiation therapy, median roughly 9,300 versus 7,200.

As to this clonotype: The antigen remains unidentified.

Starting from genomic DNA, TCR beta CDR3 was amplified through two-round multiplex PCR. Initially, in first-round PCR, primers specific to each TRBV and TRBJ gene were used. One entry per CDR3 protein results from TCRdb running MiXCR on the multiplex PCR reads. The repertoire holds some 38,000 distinct CDR3 sequences, with around a quarter as singletons. V lost 6 bases to trimming and J lost 6 bases, with 17 bases between them. Germline V gene lookup returns CDR1 MNHEY and CDR2 SMNVEV (reference sequence). The CDR3 sequence is 15 residues long. Here the sequenced sample was PBMCs, taken before or after stereotactic body radiation therapy (not recorded which). The receptor's source is a donor over 45 with non-small cell lung cancer. V usage is TRBV27 and J usage is TRBJ2-2; D may correspond to TRBD1 or TRBD2 (5 bases each). CDR3 amino acids: CASRGRVKGPGELFF. CDR3 bases: TGTGCCAGCAGAGGACGGGTCAAGGGACCCGGGGAGCTGTTTTTT.